The sequence of this TCR beta chain was determined in a study of blood T cell repertoires in COVID-19. Profiled with immunoSEQ multiplex PCR; TCRdb holds only in-frame clones, not every one. Of roughly 280,000 clones listed, approximately 86% are singletons. V gave up 0 bases and J gave up 4 bases; unmatched junction bases: 8. Germline CDR1 is SGHRS and CDR2 is YFSETQ. The CDR3 runs to 18 residues. The source material was peripheral blood. This chain joins TRBV5-1 and TRBJ1-6, with 9 bases that match TRBD1. The sequence derives from a man in his forties with active or convalescent COVID-19. The DNA for the CDR3 is TGCGCCAGCAGCTTGGCCGGACAGGGGAGGATGTATAATTCACCCCTCCACTTT. Encoded protein: CASSLAGQGRMYNSPLHF. Filled out from reference TRBV5-1 and TRBJ1-6, the complete variable domain reads KAGVTQTPRYLIKTRGQQVTLSCSPISGHRSVSWYQQTPGQGLQFLFEYFSETQRNKGNFPGRFSGRQFSNSRSEMNVSTLELGDSALYLCASSLAGQGRMYNSPLHFGNGTRLTVT.